Listed here is a single T cell receptor (beta chain). The data belong to a study of blood T cell repertoires in COVID-19. Assay: immunoSEQ multiplex PCR; the TCRdb copy retains only in-frame clones and omits some. This sample has about 68,000 clones; 84% occur once, and the top ten carry roughly 9.2%. Trimming took 1 base from V and 6 from J; bases not matched to a gene: 8. This CDR3 is built from 16 residues. Germline values: CDR1 SGHRS, CDR2 YFSETQ. The chain couples TRBV5-1 to TRBJ2-1; 9 positions match TRBD2. This clonotype was sampled from a man between 50 and 59 years old with active COVID-19. Material for sequencing was peripheral blood. Written as DNA, the CDR3 is TGCGCCAGCAGCTTGTTTCTAGCGGGACCCCTCAATGAGCAGTTCTTC. Translation: CASSLFLAGPLNEQFF. Full variable domain (missing parts from reference TRBV5-1 and TRBJ2-1): KAGVTQTPRYLIKTRGQQVTLSCSPISGHRSVSWYQQTPGQGLQFLFEYFSETQRNKGNFPGRFSGRQFSNSRSEMNVSTLELGDSALYLCASSLFLAGPLNEQFFGPGTRLTVL.